This TCR beta chain originates from a study of blood T cells in healthy people across ages. The CDR3 spans 17 residues. The trim removed 3 bases at V and 0 bases at J, leaving 8 bases unmatched. Per the germline V gene, CDR1 is LGHDT and CDR2 is YNNKEL (reference sequence). It was with a sample-barcoded 5' primer and a J-beta primer mix that a second PCR of roughly 7 to 12 cycles was run. Each cDNA molecule, via a template-switch adaptor with 12 random nucleotides, was tagged. TCRdb reprocessed the 5' RACE reads with MiXCR, giving one entry per CDR3 protein. Here the sample spans approximately 730,000 distinct CDR3 sequences, 40% to 45% being singletons.

The chain links TRBV3-1 to TRBJ2-4; 7 bases match TRBD1. Sequenced sample: blood. The clonotype originates from a woman aged 55-70 years in good health. The DNA for the CDR3 is TGTGCCAGCAGCCAGAGAGACGGGACAGAAGCCAAAAACATTCAGTACTTC. Translating it yields CASSQRDGTEAKNIQYF.